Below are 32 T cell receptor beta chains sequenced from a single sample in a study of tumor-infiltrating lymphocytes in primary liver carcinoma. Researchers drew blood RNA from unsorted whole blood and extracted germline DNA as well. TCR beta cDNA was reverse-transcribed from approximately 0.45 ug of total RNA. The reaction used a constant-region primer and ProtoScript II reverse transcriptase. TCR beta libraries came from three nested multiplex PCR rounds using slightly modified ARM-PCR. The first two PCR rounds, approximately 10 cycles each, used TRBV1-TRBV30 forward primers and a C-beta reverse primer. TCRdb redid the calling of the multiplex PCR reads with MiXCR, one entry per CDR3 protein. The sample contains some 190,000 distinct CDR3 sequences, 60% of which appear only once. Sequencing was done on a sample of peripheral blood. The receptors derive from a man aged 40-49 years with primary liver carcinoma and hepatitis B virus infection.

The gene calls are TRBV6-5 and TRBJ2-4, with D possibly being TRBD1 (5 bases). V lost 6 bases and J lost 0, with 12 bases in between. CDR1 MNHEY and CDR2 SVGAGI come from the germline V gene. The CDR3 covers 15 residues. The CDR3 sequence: CASSRDSVAKNIQYF. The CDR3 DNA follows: TGTGCCAGCAGCCGCGACAGTGTAGCCAAAAACATTCAGTACTTC.

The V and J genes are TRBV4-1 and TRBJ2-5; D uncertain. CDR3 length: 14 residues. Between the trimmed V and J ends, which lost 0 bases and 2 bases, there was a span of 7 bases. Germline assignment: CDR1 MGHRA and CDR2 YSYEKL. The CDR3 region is CASSQEHGQETQYF. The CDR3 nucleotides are TGCGCCAGCAGCCAAGAGCACGGGCAAGAGACCCAGTACTTC.

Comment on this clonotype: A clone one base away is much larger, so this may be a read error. CDR3 nucleotide sequence: TGTGCCATCGGGGAGAACAATGAGCAGTTCTTC. This translates into CAIGENNEQFF. The V gene is TRBV6-2 or TRBV6-3, the J gene TRBJ2-1, with a possible D match to TRBD2 (5 bases). This CDR3 comprises 11 residues. V was cut by 10 bases and J by 5 bases, with 9 bases left in between. Germline V gene lookup returns CDR1 MNHEY and CDR2 SVGEGT.

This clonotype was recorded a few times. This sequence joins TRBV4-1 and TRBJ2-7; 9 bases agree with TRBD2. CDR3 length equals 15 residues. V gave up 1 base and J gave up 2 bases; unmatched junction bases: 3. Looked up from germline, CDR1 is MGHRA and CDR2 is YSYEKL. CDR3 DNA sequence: TGCGCCAGCAGCCAAGGACTAGCGGATACCTACGAGCAGTACTTC. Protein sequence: CASSQGLADTYEQYF.

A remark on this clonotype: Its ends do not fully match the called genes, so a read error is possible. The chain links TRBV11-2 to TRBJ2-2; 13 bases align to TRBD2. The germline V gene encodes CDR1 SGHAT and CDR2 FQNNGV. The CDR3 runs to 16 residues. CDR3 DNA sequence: TGTGCCAGCGGCACTTGGACTAGCGGGGGCACCGGGGAGCTGGTTTTT. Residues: CASGTWTSGGTGELVF.

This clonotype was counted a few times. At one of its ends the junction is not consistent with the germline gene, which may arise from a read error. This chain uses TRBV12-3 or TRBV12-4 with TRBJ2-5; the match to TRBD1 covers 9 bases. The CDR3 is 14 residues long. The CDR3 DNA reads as TGTGCCAGCACTTTAGGACAGGGGACAGAGACCCAGTACTTC. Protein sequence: CASTLGQGTETQYF.

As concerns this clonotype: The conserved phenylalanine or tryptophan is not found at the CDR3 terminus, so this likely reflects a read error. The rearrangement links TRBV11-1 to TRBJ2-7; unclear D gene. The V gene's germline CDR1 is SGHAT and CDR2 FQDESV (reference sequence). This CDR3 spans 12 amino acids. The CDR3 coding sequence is TGTGCCAGAAGCTCGTCGCCGTACGAGCAGTACTTA. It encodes CARSSSPYEQYL.

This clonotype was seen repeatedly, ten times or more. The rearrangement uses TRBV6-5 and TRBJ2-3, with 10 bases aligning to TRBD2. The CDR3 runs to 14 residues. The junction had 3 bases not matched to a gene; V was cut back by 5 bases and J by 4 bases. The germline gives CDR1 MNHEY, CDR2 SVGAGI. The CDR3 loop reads CASSQLAGSDTQYF. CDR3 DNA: TGTGCCAGCAGTCAACTAGCGGGATCAGATACGCAGTATTTT.

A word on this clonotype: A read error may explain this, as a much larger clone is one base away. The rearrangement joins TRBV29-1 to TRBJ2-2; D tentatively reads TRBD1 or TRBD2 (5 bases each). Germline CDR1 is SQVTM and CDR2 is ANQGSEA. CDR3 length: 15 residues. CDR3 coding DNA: TGCAGCGTTGAATTCGGGGCCCCGAACACCTGGGAGCTGTTTTTT. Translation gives CSVEFGAPNTWELFF.

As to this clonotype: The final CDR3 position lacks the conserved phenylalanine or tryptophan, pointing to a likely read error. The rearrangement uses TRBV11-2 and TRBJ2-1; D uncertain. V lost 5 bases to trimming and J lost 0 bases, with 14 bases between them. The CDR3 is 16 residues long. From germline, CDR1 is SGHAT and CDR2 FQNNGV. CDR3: CASSPLRRSSYNEQFL. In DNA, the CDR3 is TGTGCCAGCAGCCCGCTTCGGCGGAGCTCCTACAATGAGCAGTTCCTC.

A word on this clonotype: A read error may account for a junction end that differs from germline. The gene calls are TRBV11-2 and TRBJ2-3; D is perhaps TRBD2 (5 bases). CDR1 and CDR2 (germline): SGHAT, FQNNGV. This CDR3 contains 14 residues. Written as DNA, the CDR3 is TGCGCCAGCAGCTTGGCTGGCGGGACAGATACGCAGTATTTT. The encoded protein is CASSLAGGTDTQYF.

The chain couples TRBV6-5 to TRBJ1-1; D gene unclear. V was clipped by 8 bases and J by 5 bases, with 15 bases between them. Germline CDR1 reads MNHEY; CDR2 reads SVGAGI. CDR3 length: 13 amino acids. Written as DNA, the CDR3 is TGTGCCAGCGGTAGACGGGCGGATACTGAAGCTTTCTTT. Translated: CASGRRADTEAFF.

For the CDR3, the DNA is TGTGCCAGCAGCGCACCCGGGGGGGCGAACATAGAAGCTTTCTTT. This encodes CASSAPGGANIEAFF. This chain links TRBV11-2 with TRBJ1-1; tentative D call: TRBD1 (6 bases). Trimming removed 5 bases from V and 8 bases from J, with 21 bases in between. CDR1 SGHAT and CDR2 FQNNGV come from the germline V gene. The CDR3 loop spans 15 amino acids.

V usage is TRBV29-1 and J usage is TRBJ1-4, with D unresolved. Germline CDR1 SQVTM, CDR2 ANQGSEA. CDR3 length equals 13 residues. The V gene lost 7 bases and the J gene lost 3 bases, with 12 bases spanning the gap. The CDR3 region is CSGTTESNEKLFF. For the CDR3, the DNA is TGCAGCGGTACCACCGAGTCTAATGAAAAACTGTTTTTT.

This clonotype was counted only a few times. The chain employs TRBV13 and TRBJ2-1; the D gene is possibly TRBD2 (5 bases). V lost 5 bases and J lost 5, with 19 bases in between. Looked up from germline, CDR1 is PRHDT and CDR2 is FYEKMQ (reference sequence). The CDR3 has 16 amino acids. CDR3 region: CASSLEGLTKDNEQFF. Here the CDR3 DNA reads TGTGCCAGCAGCCTAGAGGGCTTGACTAAGGACAATGAGCAGTTCTTC.

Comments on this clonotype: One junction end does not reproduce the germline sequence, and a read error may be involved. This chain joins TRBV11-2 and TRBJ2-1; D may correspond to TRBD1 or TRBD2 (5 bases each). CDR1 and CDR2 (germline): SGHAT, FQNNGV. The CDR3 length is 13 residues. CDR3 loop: CVSSSPGSNEQLF. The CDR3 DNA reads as TGTGTCAGCAGCTCCCCAGGGAGCAATGAGCAGCTCTTC. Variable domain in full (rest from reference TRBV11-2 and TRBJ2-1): EAGVAQSPRYKIIEKRQSVAFWCNPISGHATLYWYQQILGQGPKLLIQFQNNGVVDDSQLPKDRFSAERLKGVDSTLKIQPAKLEDSAVYLCVSSSPGSNEQLFGPGTRLTVL.

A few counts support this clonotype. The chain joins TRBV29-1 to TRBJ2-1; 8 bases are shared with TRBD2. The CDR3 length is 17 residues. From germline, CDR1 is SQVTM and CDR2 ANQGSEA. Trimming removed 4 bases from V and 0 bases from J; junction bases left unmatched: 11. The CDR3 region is CSVAGGGSGSSYNEQFF. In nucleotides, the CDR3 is TGCAGCGTTGCCGGTGGGGGGAGCGGGAGCTCCTACAATGAGCAGTTCTTC.

The chain's CDR3 is CASSDFPGSYNEQFF. CDR3 sequence (DNA): TGTGCCAGCAGTGATTTTCCGGGGTCCTACAATGAGCAGTTCTTC. The chain uses TRBV2 and TRBJ2-1; D might be TRBD2 (5 bases). V gave up 3 bases and J gave up 1 base, with 10 bases separating them. CDR3 length: 15 amino acids. Germline CDR1 and CDR2: SNHLY and FYNNEI.

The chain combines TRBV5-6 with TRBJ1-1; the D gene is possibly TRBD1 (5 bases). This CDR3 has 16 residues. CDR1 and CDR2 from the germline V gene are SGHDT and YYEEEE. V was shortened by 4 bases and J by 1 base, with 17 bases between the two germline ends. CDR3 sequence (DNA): TGTGCCAGCAGCAACGTGACAGCCTCGTGGAACACTGAAGCTTTCTTT. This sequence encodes CASSNVTASWNTEAFF. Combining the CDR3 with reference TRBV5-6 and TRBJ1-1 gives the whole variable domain DAGVTQSPTHLIKTRGQQVTLRCSPKSGHDTVSWYQQALGQGPQFIFQYYEEEERQRGNFPDRFSGHQFPNYSSELNVNALLLGDSALYLCASSNVTASWNTEAFFGQGTRLTVV.

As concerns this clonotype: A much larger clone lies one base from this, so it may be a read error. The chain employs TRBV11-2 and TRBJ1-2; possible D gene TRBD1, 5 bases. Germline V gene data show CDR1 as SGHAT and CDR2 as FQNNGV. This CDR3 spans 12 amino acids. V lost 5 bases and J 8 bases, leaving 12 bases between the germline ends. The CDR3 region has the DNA TGTGCCAGCAGCGTAAGGACATCCGGCTACACCTTC. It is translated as CASSVRTSGYTF.

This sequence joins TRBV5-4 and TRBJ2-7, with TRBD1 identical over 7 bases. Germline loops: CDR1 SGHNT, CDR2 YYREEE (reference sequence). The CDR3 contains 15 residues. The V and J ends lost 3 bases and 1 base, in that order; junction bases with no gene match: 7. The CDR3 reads CASSSEGTVSYEQYF. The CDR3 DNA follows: TGTGCCAGCAGCTCCGAGGGGACAGTATCCTACGAGCAGTACTTC.

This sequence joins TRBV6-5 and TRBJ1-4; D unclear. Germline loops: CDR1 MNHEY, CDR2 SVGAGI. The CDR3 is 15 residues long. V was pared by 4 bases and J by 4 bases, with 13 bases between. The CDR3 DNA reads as TGTGCCAGCAGTTTCTCGATAAATCATAATGAAAAACTGTTTTTT. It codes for CASSFSINHNEKLFF.

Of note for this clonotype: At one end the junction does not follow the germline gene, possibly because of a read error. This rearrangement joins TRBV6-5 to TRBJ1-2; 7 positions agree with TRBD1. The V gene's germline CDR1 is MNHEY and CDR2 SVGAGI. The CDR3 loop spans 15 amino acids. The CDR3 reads CASSYGDSTSYDYTF. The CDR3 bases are TGTGCCAGCAGTTACGGGGACAGCACTTCCTATGACTACACCTTC.

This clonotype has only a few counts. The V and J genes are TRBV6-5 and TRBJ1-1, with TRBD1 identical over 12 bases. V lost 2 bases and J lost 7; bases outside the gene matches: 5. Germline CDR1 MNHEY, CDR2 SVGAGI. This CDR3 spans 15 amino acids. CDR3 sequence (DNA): TGTGCCAGCAGTTACCCGGGACAGGGGGCGGGTGAAGCTTTCTTT. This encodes CASSYPGQGAGEAFF.

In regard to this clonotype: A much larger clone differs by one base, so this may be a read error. CDR3 bases: TGTGCCAGCAGCGCCCCGAGGTCCTACGAGCAGCACTTC. Translating gives CASSAPRSYEQHF. The V gene is TRBV11-2, the J gene TRBJ2-7; D uncertain. The germline V gene encodes CDR1 SGHAT and CDR2 FQNNGV. The CDR3 length is 13 residues. Supplemented by reference TRBV11-2 and TRBJ2-7, the full variable domain reads EAGVAQSPRYKIIEKRQSVAFWCNPISGHATLYWYQQILGQGPKLLIQFQNNGVVDDSQLPKDRFSAERLKGVDSTLKIQPAKLEDSAVYLCASSAPRSYEQHFGPGTRLTVT.

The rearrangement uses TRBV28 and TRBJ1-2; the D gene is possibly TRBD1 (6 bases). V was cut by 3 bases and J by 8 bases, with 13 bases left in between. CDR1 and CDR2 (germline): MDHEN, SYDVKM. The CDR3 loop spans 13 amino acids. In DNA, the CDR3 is TGTGCCAGCAGTTTGGGGGGCGCGAAGGGCTACACCTTC. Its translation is CASSLGGAKGYTF.

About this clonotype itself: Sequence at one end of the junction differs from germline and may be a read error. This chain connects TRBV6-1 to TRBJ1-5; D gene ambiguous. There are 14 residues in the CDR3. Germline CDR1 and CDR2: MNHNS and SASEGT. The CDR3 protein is CVSMGPSYRNFQHF. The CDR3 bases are TGTGTCAGCATGGGCCCGTCATACCGAAATTTCCAGCATTTT.

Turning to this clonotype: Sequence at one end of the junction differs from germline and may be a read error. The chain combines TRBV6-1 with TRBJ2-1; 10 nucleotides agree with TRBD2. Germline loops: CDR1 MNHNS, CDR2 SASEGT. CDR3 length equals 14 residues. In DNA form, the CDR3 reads TGTACCAGCACCTTAGCGGGAGGCTACAATGAGCAGTTCTTC. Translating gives CTSTLAGGYNEQFF.

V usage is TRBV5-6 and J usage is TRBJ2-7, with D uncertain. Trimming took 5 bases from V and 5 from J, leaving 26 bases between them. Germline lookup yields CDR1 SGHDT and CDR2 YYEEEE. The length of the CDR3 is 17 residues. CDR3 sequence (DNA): TGTGCCAGCAGGAAGATTAGTCTGGCCCTCCAGGTGCACGAGCAGTACTTC. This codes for CASRKISLALQVHEQYF.

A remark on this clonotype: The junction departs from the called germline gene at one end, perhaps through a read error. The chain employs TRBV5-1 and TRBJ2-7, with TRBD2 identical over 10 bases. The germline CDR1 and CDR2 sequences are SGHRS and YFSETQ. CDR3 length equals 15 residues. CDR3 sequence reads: CAGSGGGGQSYEQYF. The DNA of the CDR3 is TGCGCCGGCAGCGGGGGGGGAGGGCAATCCTACGAGCAGTACTTC.

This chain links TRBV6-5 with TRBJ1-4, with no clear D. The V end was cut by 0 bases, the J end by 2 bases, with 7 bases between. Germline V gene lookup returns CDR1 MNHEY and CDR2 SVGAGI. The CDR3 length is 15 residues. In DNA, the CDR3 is TGTGCCAGCAGTTACTCGGGGTCGACTAATGAAAAACTGTTTTTT. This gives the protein CASSYSGSTNEKLFF.

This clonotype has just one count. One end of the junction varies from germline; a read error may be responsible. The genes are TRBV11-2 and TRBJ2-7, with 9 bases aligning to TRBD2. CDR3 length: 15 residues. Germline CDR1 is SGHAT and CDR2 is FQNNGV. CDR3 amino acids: CASSLVAASGDEQYF. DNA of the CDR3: TGTGCTAGCAGCTTAGTGGCTGCTAGCGGGGACGAGCAGTACTTC.